Following are 8 T cell receptor beta chains from one sample sequenced in a study of neurological immune-mediated disorders. TCRdb processed the 5' RACE reads anew with MiXCR; each CDR3 protein has one entry. The sample includes more than 25,000 distinct CDR3 sequences, under 25% of them seen just once. Source material: CD4+ T cells from blood. Receptors originate from a man aged 45-60 years with HTLV-1-associated myelopathy (HAM/TSP).

This clonotype came up a few times. The chain carries TRBV6-5 and TRBJ2-5; 7 bases align to TRBD1. CDR1 and CDR2 (germline): MNHEY, SVGAGI. V lost 5 bases to trimming and J lost 1 base; unmatched junction nucleotides: 16. This CDR3 has 18 amino acids. The CDR3 reads CASSAGLTRGGGQETQYF. Here the CDR3 DNA reads TGTGCCAGCAGTGCAGGCCTGACAAGAGGGGGCGGCCAAGAGACCCAGTACTTC.

Many counts were recorded for this clonotype. The rearrangement joins TRBV5-1 to TRBJ2-3, with TRBD1 matching over 7 bases. The V gene's germline CDR1 is SGHRS and CDR2 YFSETQ. With V trimmed by 7 bases and J by 1 base, 6 bases remained unmatched. The CDR3 sequence is 14 residues long. DNA of the CDR3: TGCGCCAGCGGTCAGGGGGTCCGCACAGATACGCAGTATTTT. Translated: CASGQGVRTDTQYF. The full variable domain, with the rest looked up from reference TRBV5-1 and TRBJ2-3, is KAGVTQTPRYLIKTRGQQVTLSCSPISGHRSVSWYQQTPGQGLQFLFEYFSETQRNKGNFPGRFSGRQFSNSRSEMNVSTLELGDSALYLCASGQGVRTDTQYFGPGTRLTVL.

This clonotype was seen more than once but under ten times. V and J are TRBV19 and TRBJ2-1, with D perhaps assigned TRBD1 or TRBD2 (5 bases each). The V end lost 6 bases, the J end lost 13 bases, and 22 bases lay between the germline ends. The CDR3 covers 14 residues. Germline V gene sequence: CDR1 LNHDA, CDR2 SQIVND (reference sequence). The chain's CDR3 is CASSPMGAGTSQFF. DNA of the CDR3: TGTGCCAGTAGCCCAATGGGCGCCGGGACCTCACAGTTCTTC.

Many counts were recorded for this clonotype. This chain joins TRBV7-8 and TRBJ1-1; 8 bases agree with TRBD1. The CDR3 runs 15 residues. The trim removed 5 bases at V and 1 base at J, leaving 6 bases unmatched. Germline assignment: CDR1 SGHVS and CDR2 FQNEAQ. The CDR3 region has the DNA TGTGCCAGCAGCCTTAGGGACAGGAAGAACACTGAAGCTTTCTTT. Protein product: CASSLRDRKNTEAFF.

This clonotype was detected many times. J is TRBJ1-1 and V is TRBV20-1; D is uncertain. The ends were cut back, 5 bases at V and 4 bases at J, with 14 bases in the middle. The CDR3 loop spans 13 amino acids. Germline loops: CDR1 DFQATT, CDR2 SNEGSKA (reference sequence). DNA for the CDR3: TGCAGTGCTGGGCGGCGGTCTAGCACTGAAGCTTTCTTT. This codes for CSAGRRSSTEAFF.

The chain has TRBV5-1 and TRBJ2-2, with unresolved D. Germline V gene sequence: CDR1 SGHRS, CDR2 YFSETQ. This CDR3 comprises 12 residues. V lost 0 bases and J lost 7, with 4 bases in between. This chain's CDR3 is CASSLGIGELFF. For the CDR3, the DNA is TGCGCCAGCAGCTTGGGCATCGGGGAGCTGTTTTTT.

This clonotype came up many times. The chain joins TRBV9 to TRBJ2-1; D not resolved. Deletions cut 0 bases from V and 6 bases from J, with 10 bases between. This CDR3 has 14 residues. Germline-derived CDR1 and CDR2 are SGDLS and YYNGEE. The chain's CDR3 is CASSVGYSPNEQFF. CDR3 bases: TGTGCCAGCAGCGTAGGGTATTCCCCCAATGAGCAGTTCTTC.

In this sample, this clonotype turned up many times. The gene calls are TRBV12-3 or TRBV12-4 and TRBJ1-2; D gene ambiguous. Deletions cut 6 bases from V and 8 bases from J, with 13 bases between. The CDR3 spans 12 residues. DNA for the CDR3: TGTGCCAGCAGCCTTACGGGGAAAGGCTACACCTTC. The encoded protein is CASSLTGKGYTF.